The rows below give T cell receptor beta chains drawn from one sample of a study of blood T cell repertoires in COVID-19. Profiling relied on immunoSEQ multiplex PCR, and the TCRdb table lists in-frame clones only, not all of them. The sample shows some 460,000 clones, around 89% of them seen only once. Sequencing was done on a sample of peripheral blood. The receptors come from a young woman with acute or convalescent COVID-19. The CDR3 runs from the conserved cysteine through the conserved F or W. The D gene is left open where the match is weak. The size entry is marked missing in some rows and otherwise reads once, few, many or a size class.

TRBV7-3	NA	TRBJ2-2	NA	TGTGCCAGCAGCTTTAAGAACACCGGGGAGCTGTTTTTT	CASSFKNTGELFF
TRBV9	NA	TRBJ2-2	NA	TGTGCCAGCAGCGGTCGGAGGGCCACGAACACCGGGGAGCTGTTTTTT	CASSGRRATNTGELFF
TRBV7-3	TRBD1	TRBJ2-3	NA	TGTGCCAGCAGCTTAACGGCAGGGGGTGGAGATACGCAGTATTTT	CASSLTAGGGDTQYF
TRBV11-2	NA	TRBJ2-2	NA	TGTGCCAGCAGCCGCACCGGGGAGCTGTTTTTT	CASSRTGELFF
TRBV7-9	TRBD1	TRBJ1-5	few	TGTGCCAGCAGCGGGACAGGGGCGAGCAATCAGCCCCAGCATTTT	CASSGTGASNQPQHF
TRBV12-3/TRBV12-4	NA	TRBJ2-1	NA	TGTGCCAGCAGGGGGGCCAGTGTCCATGAGCAGTTCTTC	CASRGASVHEQFF
TRBV28	NA	TRBJ1-3	NA	TGTGCCAGCAGTTTATTTGCGGGAGAAATCCCTGGAAACACCATATATTTT	CASSLFAGEIPGNTIYF
TRBV10-2	NA	TRBJ2-1	once	TGCGCCAGCTGGGGGAGGAGCTCCTACAATGAGCAGTTCTTC	CASWGRSSYNEQFF
TRBV12-5	NA	TRBJ2-3	NA	TGTGCTAGTGGCACCAGGGAATTTGGCACAGATACGCAGTATTTT	CASGTREFGTDTQYF
TRBV15	NA	TRBJ2-5	NA	TGTGCCACCAGTTCGCGGCGGGGGCGAGAGACCCAGTACTTC	CATSSRRGRETQYF
TRBV5-6	TRBD1	TRBJ2-7	NA	TGTGCCAGCAGCCCAGGGACAGGGGGCCGGGAGCAGTACTTC	CASSPGTGGREQYF
TRBV2	NA	TRBJ1-6	NA	TGTGCCAGCAGTGGTTCGATCCCCGGGGGGAGCTCCTATAATTCACCCCTCCACTTT	CASSGSIPGGSSYNSPLHF
TRBV5-6	TRBD1	TRBJ2-7	once	TGTGCCAGCAGCTTGGGAGGGGGCCCCTACGAGCAGTACTTC	CASSLGGGPYEQYF
TRBV7-9	NA	TRBJ2-5	once	TGTGCCAGCAGCCACCCACAGGACTTC	CASSHPQDF
TRBV2	TRBD2	TRBJ2-2	NA	TGTGCCAGCAGTACCCGGACTAGACCCGGGGAGCTGTTTTTT	CASSTRTRPGELFF
TRBV28	TRBD2	TRBJ2-3	NA	TGTGCCAGCAAGACAAGCGGGGGGTGGGCAGATACGCAGTATTTT	CASKTSGGWADTQYF
TRBV7-6	NA	TRBJ2-5	NA	TGTGCCAGCAGCCTACAAGAGACCCAGTACTTC	CASSLQETQYF
TRBV19	NA	TRBJ2-2	NA	TGTGCCAGTAGTATCGACAGATCGAACACCGGGGAGCTGTTTTTT	CASSIDRSNTGELFF
TRBV5-1	TRBD1	TRBJ2-2	NA	TGCGCCAGCAGCGCACAGGGGACCGACACCGGGGAGCTGTTTTTT	CASSAQGTDTGELFF
TRBV7-3	NA	TRBJ1-1	NA	TGTGCCAGCAGCTCCCCGGGACACCTAAGATCCGGTGGTAAGGCTTTCTTT	CASSSPGHLRSGGKAFF
TRBV5-1	NA	TRBJ2-7	NA	TGCGCCAGCAGCTTGGATCAGGCTACGTACGAGCAGTACTTC	CASSLDQATYEQYF
TRBV14	NA	TRBJ2-1	NA	TGTGCCAGCAGCCGTCTAACGAGCTCCTACAATGAGCAGTTCTTC	CASSRLTSSYNEQFF
TRBV28	TRBD1	TRBJ1-4	NA	TGTGCCAGCAGGACCGGGACAGGGGTCGAAAAACTGTTTTTT	CASRTGTGVEKLFF
TRBV14	NA	TRBJ1-2	once	TGTGCCAGCAGCCAAGATTGGACGGGGGGCGATGGCTACACCTTC	CASSQDWTGGDGYTF
TRBV29-1	NA	TRBJ2-5	NA	TGCAGCTCATGGGGACATCCTTCAGATGAGACCCAGTACTTC	CSSWGHPSDETQYF
TRBV18	TRBD1	TRBJ1-2	NA	TGTGCCAGCTCACCTTACAGGGGGCGTGGCTACACCTTC	CASSPYRGRGYTF
TRBV25-1	TRBD1	TRBJ1-3	NA	TGTGCCAGCAGTGACAGGGGGCTTGGAAACACCATATATTTT	CASSDRGLGNTIYF
TRBV4-1	NA	TRBJ2-1	NA	TGCGCCAGCAGCCCCGCCACCAACATGGGGAGGAATGAGCAGTTCTTC	CASSPATNMGRNEQFF
TRBV25-1	NA	TRBJ2-3	NA	TGTGCCAGCAGTCCCCGAGGGGGTTTCGTTTCCGATACGCAGTATTTT	CASSPRGGFVSDTQYF
TRBV27	NA	TRBJ2-1	NA	TGTGCCAGCAGTACGGGACACTCCAATGAGCAGTTCTTC	CASSTGHSNEQFF
TRBV3-1/TRBV3-2	NA	TRBJ1-1	NA	TGTGCCAGCAGCCTGATGGAGGGGAGTGAAGCTTTCTTT	CASSLMEGSEAFF
TRBV18	NA	TRBJ2-2	NA	TGTGCCAGCTCACCAACAGGGCCCCCGAACACCGGGGAGCTGTTTTTT	CASSPTGPPNTGELFF